This T cell receptor (beta chain) appears in the sequencing data of a study of T cell clones after liver transplantation. Alloreactive TCRbeta sequences came from sequencing proliferating CFSE-low cells in the MLR. The V and J ends lost 4 bases and 3 bases respectively, with 8 bases between them. The germline V gene has CDR1 SGHNT and CDR2 YYREEE (reference sequence). This CDR3 is 12 amino acids long. On this clone: Antigen specificity is unknown.

Profiled with immunoSEQ multiplex PCR; TCRdb holds only in-frame clones, not every one. This table has some 5,000 clones, around 30% appearing once. Sequencing was performed on CD4+ T cells from cultured PBMCs. The receptor's source is a human patient who received a liver transplant. Some T cells may arise from the graft donor. This chain joins TRBV5-4 and TRBJ2-7; no reliable D call. CDR3 DNA sequence: TGTGCCAGCAGCGCCTCACGCTACGAGCAGTACTTC. Protein: CASSASRYEQYF.